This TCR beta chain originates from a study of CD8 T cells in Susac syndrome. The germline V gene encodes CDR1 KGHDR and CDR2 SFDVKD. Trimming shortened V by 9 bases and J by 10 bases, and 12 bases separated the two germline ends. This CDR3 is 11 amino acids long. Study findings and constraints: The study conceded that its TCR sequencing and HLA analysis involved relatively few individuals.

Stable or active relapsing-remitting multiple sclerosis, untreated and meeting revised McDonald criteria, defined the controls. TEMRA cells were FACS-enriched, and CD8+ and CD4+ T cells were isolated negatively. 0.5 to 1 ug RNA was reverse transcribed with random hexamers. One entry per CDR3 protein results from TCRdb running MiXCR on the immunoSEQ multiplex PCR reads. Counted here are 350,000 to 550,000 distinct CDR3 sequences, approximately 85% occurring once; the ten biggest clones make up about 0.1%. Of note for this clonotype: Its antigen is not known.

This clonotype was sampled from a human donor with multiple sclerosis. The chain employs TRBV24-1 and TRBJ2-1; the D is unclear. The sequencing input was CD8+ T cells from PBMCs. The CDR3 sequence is CATLLLLEQFF. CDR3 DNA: TGTGCCACCCTTCTGCTCCTAGAGCAGTTCTTC.